This T cell receptor beta chain is from a study of follicular helper T cells after annual influenza vaccination. Time point denoted: 2014-2015 season, 7 days after vaccination. Before and after seasonal inactivated influenza vaccination, adults gave blood for sorting CD4 subsets for sequencing. Here immunoSEQ multiplex PCR was the method, and the copy in TCRdb shows in-frame clones only, minus some. The table records approximately 9,500 clones, around 81% of them present only once. This CDR3 has 14 residues. CDR1 is MDHEN and CDR2 is SYDVKM in the germline V gene. V was clipped by 6 bases and J by 0 bases, with 12 bases between them.

The specimen comprised CXCR5- memory CD4+ T cells sorted from blood, sampled 7 days after influenza vaccination. The source is an adult who received the influenza vaccine. The chain couples TRBV28 to TRBJ2-7, with D perhaps TRBD1 (6 bases). CDR3 nucleotide sequence: TGTGCCAGCAGCGACAGGTCCGACTCCTACGAGCAGTACTTC. Protein product: CASSDRSDSYEQYF. The whole variable domain, filled in from reference TRBV28 and TRBJ2-7, reads DVKVTQSSRYLVKRTGEKVFLECVQDMDHENMFWYRQDPGLGLRLIYFSYDVKMKEKGDIPEGYSVSREKKERFSLILESASTNQTSMYLCASSDRSDSYEQYFGPGTRLTVT.